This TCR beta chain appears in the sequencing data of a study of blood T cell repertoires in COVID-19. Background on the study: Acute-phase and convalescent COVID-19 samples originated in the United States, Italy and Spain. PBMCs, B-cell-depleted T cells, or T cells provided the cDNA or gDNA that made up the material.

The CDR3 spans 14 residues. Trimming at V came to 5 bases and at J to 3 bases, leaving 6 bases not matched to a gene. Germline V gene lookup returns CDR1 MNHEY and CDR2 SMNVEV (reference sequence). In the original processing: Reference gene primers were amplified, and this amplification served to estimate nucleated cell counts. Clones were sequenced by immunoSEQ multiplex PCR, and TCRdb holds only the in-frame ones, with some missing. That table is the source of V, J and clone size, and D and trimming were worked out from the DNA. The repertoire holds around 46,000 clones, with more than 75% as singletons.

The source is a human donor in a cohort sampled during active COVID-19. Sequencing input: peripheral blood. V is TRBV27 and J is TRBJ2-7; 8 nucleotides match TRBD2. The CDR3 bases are TGTGCCAGCAGTGCAGGGACTAGGCTCTACGAGCAGTACTTC. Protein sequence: CASSAGTRLYEQYF.